A single sample gave rise to the 5 T cell receptor beta chains below, sequenced in a study of OX40 agonist ivuxolimab in advanced cancers. Produced via immunoSEQ multiplex PCR; TCRdb's table is partial and in-frame only. The sample carries tens of thousands of clones, around 90% recorded once. The sample consisted of CD4+ or CD8+ T cells sorted from blood, taken in a trial of the OX40 agonist ivuxolimab. These receptors all stem from an adult with an advanced solid tumor such as melanoma, head and neck, liver or kidney cancer.

The chain couples TRBV19 to TRBJ2-4, with TRBD2 as a possible D gene (6 bases). The length of the CDR3 is 13 residues. CDR1 and CDR2 (germline): LNHDA, SQIVND (reference sequence). The germline V and J ends were trimmed by 4 bases and 8 bases, with 12 bases remaining between them. The CDR3 DNA is TGTGCCAGTAGTAATCCCGGAGGGTACATTCAGTACTTC. Translated, it gives CASSNPGGYIQYF.

V gene TRBV5-1 combines with J gene TRBJ2-5; TRBD2 matches 10 bases. Trimming took 0 bases from V and 2 from J; bases not matched to a gene: 1. The CDR3 runs 15 residues. From germline, CDR1 is SGHRS and CDR2 YFSETQ. The CDR3 loop reads CASSLGTSGQETQYF. DNA for the CDR3: TGCGCCAGCAGCTTGGGGACTAGCGGACAAGAGACCCAGTACTTC.

This chain joins TRBV10-3 and TRBJ2-3; possible D gene TRBD1, 6 bases. Trimming stripped 3 bases from V and 0 bases from J, with 13 bases between. The CDR3 has 16 amino acids. Germline-derived CDR1 and CDR2 are ENHRY and SYGVKD. The CDR3 nucleotides read TGTGCCATCAGTGAAACCGGACAGATGAGCACAGATACGCAGTATTTT. Translated, it gives CAISETGQMSTDTQYF.

The gene calls are TRBV29-1 and TRBJ2-2; D not resolved. This CDR3 region has 14 residues. Per germline, CDR1 SQVTM and CDR2 ANQGSEA. The ends were cut back, 4 bases at V and 3 bases at J, with 12 bases in the middle. The CDR3 region has the DNA TGCAGCGTTGGGGTCGGGTCGTACACCGGGGAGCTGTTTTTT. This codes for CSVGVGSYTGELFF.

The V and J genes are TRBV11-3 and TRBJ2-3; no clear D. The CDR3 runs to 13 residues. Germline assignment: CDR1 SGHNT and CDR2 YENEEA. Trimming shortened V by 1 base and J by 2 bases, and 4 bases separated the two germline ends. DNA of the CDR3: TGTGCCAGCAGCTTAGGTCCCACAGATACGCAGTATTTT. The encoded protein is CASSLGPTDTQYF.